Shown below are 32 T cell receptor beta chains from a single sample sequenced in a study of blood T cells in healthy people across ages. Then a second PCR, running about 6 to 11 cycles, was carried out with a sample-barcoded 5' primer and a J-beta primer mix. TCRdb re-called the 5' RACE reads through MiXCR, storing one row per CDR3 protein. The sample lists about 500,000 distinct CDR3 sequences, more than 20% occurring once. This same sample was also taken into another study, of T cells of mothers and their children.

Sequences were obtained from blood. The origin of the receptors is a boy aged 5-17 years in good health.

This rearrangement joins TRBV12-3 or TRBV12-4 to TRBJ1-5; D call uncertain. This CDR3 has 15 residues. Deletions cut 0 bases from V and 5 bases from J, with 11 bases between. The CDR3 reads CASSLALGGDQPQHF. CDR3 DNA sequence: TGTGCCAGCAGTTTAGCGTTGGGTGGCGATCAGCCCCAGCATTTT.

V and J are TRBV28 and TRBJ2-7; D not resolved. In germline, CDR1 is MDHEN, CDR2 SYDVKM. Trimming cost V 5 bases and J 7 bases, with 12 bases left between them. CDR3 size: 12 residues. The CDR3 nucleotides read TGTGCCAGCAGTGGCTTGTGGTGGGAGCAGTACTTC. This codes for CASSGLWWEQYF. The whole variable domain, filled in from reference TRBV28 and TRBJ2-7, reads DVKVTQSSRYLVKRTGEKVFLECVQDMDHENMFWYRQDPGLGLRLIYFSYDVKMKEKGDIPEGYSVSREKKERFSLILESASTNQTSMYLCASSGLWWEQYFGPGTRLTVT.

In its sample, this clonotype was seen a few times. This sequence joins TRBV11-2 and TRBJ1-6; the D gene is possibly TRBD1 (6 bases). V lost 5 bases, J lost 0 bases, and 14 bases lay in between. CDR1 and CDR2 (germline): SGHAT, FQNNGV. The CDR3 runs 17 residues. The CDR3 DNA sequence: TGTGCCAGCAGCGTCGGAGGGGGGAGCTCCTATAATTCACCCCTCCACTTT. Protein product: CASSVGGGSSYNSPLHF.

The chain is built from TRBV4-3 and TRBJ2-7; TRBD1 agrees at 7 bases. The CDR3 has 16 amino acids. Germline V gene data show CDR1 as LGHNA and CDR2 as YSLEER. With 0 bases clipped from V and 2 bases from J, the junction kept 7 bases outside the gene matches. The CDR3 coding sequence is TGCGCCAGCAGCCAAGATGGGGGACAGAAGACCTACGAGCAGTACTTC. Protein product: CASSQDGGQKTYEQYF.

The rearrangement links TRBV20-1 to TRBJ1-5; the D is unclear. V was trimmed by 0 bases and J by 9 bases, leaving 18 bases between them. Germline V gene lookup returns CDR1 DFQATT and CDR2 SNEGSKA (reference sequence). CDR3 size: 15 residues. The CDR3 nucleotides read TGCAGTGCTAGAGATGCAACCCGGGCTGTAGGGCCCCAGCATTTT. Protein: CSARDATRAVGPQHF.

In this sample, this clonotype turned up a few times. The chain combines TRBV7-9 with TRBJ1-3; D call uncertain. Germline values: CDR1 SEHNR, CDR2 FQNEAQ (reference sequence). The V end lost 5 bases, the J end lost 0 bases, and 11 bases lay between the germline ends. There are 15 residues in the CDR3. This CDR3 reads CASSPDWSSGNTIYF. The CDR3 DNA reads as TGTGCCAGCAGCCCCGACTGGAGCTCTGGAAACACCATATATTTT.

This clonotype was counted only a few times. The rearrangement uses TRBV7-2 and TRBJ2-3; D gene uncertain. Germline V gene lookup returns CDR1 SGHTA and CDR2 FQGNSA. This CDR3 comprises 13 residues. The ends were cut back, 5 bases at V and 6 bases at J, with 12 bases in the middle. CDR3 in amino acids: CASSTTPRDTQYF. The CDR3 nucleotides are TGTGCCAGCAGCACCACCCCGCGCGATACGCAGTATTTT. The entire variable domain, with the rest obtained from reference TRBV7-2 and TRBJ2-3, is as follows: GAGVSQSPSNKVTEKGKDVELRCDPISGHTALYWYRQSLGQGLEFLIYFQGNSAPDKSGLPSDRFSAERTGGSVSTLTIQRTQQEDSAVYLCASSTTPRDTQYFGPGTRLTVL.

Here the CDR3 DNA reads TGTGCCAGCAGCGCCGGACGGTCCTCTGGGGCCAACGTCCTGACTTTC. This sequence encodes CASSAGRSSGANVLTF. The chain employs TRBV9 and TRBJ2-6; D is undetermined. V was cut by 3 bases and J by 0 bases, with 10 bases left in between. CDR3 length equals 16 residues. CDR1 and CDR2 from the germline V gene are SGDLS and YYNGEE. Full variable domain (remainder filled in from reference TRBV9 and TRBJ2-6): DSGVTQTPKHLITATGQRVTLRCSPRSGDLSVYWYQQSLDQGLQFLIQYYNGEERAKGNILERFSAQQFPDLHSELNLSSLELGDSALYFCASSAGRSSGANVLTFGAGSRLTVL.

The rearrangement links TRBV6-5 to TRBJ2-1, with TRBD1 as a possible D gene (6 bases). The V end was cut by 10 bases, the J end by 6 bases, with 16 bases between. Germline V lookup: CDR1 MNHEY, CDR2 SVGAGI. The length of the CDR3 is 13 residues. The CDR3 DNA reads TGTGCCACCTCAGATCAGGGGATCAATGAGCAGTTCTTC. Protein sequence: CATSDQGINEQFF.

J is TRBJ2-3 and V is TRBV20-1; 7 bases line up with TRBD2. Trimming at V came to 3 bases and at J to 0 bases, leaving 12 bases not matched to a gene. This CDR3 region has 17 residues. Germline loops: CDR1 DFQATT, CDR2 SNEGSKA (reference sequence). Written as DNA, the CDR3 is TGCAGTGCTAGGGATCGCCGGGGGGTCCTTAGCACAGATACGCAGTATTTT. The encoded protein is CSARDRRGVLSTDTQYF.

In nucleotides, the CDR3 is TGCGCCAGCAGCCATGGGGAGACTAGCGGGGGCGGCGGCCTCACAGATACGCAGTATTTT. Amino acids: CASSHGETSGGGGLTDTQYF. The V gene is TRBV4-3, the J gene TRBJ2-3, with 12 bases fitting TRBD2. With 3 bases clipped from V and 2 bases from J, the junction kept 15 bases outside the gene matches. The CDR3 length is 20 residues. Germline CDR1 LGHNA, CDR2 YSLEER.

CDR3 sequence: CASSQETVVEPQHF. For the CDR3, the DNA is TGTGCCAGCAGTCAGGAGACAGTAGTAGAGCCCCAGCATTTT. The rearrangement joins TRBV6-2 or TRBV6-3 to TRBJ1-5, with D perhaps TRBD1 (5 bases). This CDR3 contains 14 residues. Trimming took 5 bases from V and 8 from J, leaving 16 bases between them. The germline V gene encodes CDR1 MNHEY and CDR2 SVGEGT.

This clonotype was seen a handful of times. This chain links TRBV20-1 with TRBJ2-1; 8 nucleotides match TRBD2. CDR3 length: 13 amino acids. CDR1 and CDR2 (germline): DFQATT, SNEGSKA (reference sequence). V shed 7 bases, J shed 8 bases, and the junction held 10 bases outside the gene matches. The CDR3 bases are TGCAGTGAGGGGAGCGGGAGAGCAGATGAGCAGTTCTTC. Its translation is CSEGSGRADEQFF.

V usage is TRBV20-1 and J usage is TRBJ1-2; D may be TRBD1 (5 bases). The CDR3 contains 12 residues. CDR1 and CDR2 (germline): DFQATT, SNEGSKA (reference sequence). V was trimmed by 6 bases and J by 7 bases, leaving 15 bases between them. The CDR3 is CSADRGSSGYTF. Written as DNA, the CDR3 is TGCAGTGCCGATAGGGGCTCGAGTGGCTACACCTTC.

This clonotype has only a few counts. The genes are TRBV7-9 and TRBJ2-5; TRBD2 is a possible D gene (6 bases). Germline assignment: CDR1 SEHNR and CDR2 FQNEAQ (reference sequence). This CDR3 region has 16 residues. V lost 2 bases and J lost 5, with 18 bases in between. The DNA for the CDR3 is TGTGCCAGCAGCTTACCGATCTCCCGGGGAGGTGAGACCCAGTACTTC. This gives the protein CASSLPISRGGETQYF.

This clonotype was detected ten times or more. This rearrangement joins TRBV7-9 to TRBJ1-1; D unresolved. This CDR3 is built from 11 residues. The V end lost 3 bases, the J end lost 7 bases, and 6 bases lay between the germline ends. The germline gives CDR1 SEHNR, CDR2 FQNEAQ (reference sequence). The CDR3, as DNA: TGTGCCAGCAGCTTGGGTGGTGAAGCTTTCTTT. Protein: CASSLGGEAFF.

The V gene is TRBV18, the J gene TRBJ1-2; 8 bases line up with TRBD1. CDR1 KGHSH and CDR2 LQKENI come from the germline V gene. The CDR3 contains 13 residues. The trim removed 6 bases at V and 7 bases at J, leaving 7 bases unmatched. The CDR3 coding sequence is TGTGCCAGCTCGCCGGACAGGGTGTTTGGCTACACCTTC. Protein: CASSPDRVFGYTF. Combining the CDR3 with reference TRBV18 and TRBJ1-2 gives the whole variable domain NAGVMQNPRHLVRRRGQEARLRCSPMKGHSHVYWYRQLPEEGLKFMVYLQKENIIDESGMPKERFSAEFPKEGPSILRIQQVVRGDSAAYFCASSPDRVFGYTFGSGTRLTVV.

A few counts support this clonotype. Here the CDR3 DNA reads TGTGCCAGCACCCCCGATGGAGAGCAGTTCTTC. Translating gives CASTPDGEQFF. The chain couples TRBV6-6 to TRBJ2-5; unclear D gene. The J call is in doubt because the DNA end fits TRBJ2-1 better. Germline V CDR1 and CDR2: MNHNY, SVGAGI (reference sequence). This CDR3 comprises 11 residues.

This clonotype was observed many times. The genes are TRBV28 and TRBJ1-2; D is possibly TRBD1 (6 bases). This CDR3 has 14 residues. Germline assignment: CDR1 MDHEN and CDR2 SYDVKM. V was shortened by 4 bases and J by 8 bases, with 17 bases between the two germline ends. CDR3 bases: TGTGCCAGCAGTTCTCAAGGGACAATTGGGGGCTACACCTTC. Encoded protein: CASSSQGTIGGYTF.

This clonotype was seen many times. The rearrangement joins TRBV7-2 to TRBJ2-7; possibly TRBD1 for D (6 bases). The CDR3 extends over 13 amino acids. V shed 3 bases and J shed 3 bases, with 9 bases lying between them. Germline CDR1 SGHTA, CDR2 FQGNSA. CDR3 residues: CASSFPGHYEQYF. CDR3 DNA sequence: TGTGCCAGCAGCTTTCCGGGACACTACGAGCAGTACTTC.

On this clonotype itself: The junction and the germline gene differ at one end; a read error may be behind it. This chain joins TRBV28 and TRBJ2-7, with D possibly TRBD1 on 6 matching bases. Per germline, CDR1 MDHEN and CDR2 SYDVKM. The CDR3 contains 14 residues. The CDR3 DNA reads TGTGCCAGCAGTTTAGTGGACAGATCCCACGAGCAGCACTTC. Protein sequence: CASSLVDRSHEQHF.

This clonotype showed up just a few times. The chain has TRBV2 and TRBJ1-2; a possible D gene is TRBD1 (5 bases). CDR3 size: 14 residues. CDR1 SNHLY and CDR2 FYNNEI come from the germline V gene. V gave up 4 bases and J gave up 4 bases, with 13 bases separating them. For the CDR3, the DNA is TGTGCCAGCAGTGTGGGGCAGGACCTCTATGGCTACACCTTC. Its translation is CASSVGQDLYGYTF.

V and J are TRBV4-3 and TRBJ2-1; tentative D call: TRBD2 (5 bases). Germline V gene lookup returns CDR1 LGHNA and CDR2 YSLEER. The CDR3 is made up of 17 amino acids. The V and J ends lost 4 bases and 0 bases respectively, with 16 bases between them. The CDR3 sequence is CASSPEEIGSSYNEQFF. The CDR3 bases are TGCGCCAGCAGCCCCGAGGAGATTGGGAGCTCCTACAATGAGCAGTTCTTC.

CDR3 DNA: TGTGCCAGCTCTCCAAGCGACAGTTACAATGAGCAGTTCTTC. Translating gives CASSPSDSYNEQFF. The gene calls are TRBV18 and TRBJ2-1, with a tentative D call TRBD1 (5 bases). The CDR3 extends over 14 amino acids. The germline gives CDR1 KGHSH, CDR2 LQKENI. Deletions cut 6 bases from V and 4 bases from J, with 13 bases between.

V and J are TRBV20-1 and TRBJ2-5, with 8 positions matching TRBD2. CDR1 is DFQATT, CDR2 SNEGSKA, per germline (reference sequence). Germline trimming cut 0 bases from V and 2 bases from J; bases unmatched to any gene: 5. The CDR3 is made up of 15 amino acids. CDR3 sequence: CSARDWASGQETQYF. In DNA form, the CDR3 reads TGCAGTGCTAGAGATTGGGCTAGCGGGCAAGAGACCCAGTACTTC.

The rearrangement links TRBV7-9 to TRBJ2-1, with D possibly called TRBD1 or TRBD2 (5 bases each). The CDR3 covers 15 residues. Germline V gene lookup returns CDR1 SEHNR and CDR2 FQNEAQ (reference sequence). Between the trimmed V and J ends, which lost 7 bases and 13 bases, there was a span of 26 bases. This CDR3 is CASITLAGVGRAQFF. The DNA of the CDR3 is TGTGCCAGCATCACCCTTGCGGGCGTCGGCAGGGCTCAGTTCTTC.

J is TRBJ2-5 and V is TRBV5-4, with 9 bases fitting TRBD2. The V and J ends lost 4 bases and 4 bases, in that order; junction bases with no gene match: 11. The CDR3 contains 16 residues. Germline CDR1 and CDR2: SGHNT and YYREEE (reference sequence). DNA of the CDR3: TGTGCCAGCAGCCTGGATCGCGGGGGGGGCCGAGAGACCCAGTACTTC. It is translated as CASSLDRGGGRETQYF.

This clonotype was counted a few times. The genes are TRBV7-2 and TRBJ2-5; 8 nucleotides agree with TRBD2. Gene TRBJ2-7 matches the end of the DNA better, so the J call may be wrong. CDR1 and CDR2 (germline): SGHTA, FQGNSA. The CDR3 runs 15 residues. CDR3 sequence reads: CASREGSGASYEQYF. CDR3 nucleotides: TGTGCCAGCAGGGAGGGTAGCGGGGCCTCCTACGAGCAGTACTTC.

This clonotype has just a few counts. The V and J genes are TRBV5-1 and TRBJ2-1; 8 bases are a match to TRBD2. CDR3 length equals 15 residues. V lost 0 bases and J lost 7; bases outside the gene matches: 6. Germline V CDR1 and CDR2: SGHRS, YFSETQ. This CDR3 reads CASSLGVAGINEQFF. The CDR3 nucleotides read TGCGCCAGCAGCTTGGGGGTAGCGGGGATAAATGAGCAGTTCTTC.

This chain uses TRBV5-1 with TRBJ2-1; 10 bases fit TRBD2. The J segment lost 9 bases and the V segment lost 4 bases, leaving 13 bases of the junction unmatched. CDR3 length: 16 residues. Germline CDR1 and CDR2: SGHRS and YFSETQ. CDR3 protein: CASSPASGRDYLEQFF. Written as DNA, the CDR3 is TGCGCCAGCAGCCCGGCGAGCGGGAGGGACTATCTTGAGCAGTTCTTC.

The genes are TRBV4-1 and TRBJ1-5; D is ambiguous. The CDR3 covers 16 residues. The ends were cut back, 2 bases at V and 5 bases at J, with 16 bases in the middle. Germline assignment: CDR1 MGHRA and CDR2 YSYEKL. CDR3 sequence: CASSQIGQAHYQPQHF. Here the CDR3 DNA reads TGCGCCAGCAGCCAAATAGGGCAGGCCCATTATCAGCCCCAGCATTTT.

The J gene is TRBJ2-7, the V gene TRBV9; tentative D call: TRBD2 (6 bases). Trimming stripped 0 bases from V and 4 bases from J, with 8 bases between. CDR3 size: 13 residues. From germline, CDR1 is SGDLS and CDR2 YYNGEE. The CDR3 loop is CASSVGAGYEQYF. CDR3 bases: TGTGCCAGCAGCGTAGGGGCGGGATACGAGCAGTACTTC.